This TCR beta chain is drawn from a study of identical twins listed by TCRdb under 2016. About the investigation overall: To test whether fetal clonotypes persist, this study deep-sequenced TCR alpha and beta repertoires from monozygotic twins, from unrelated adults of various ages, and from cord blood. Replicate twin experiments were performed at different times using different library preparation protocols to rule out contamination. What the authors observed across the whole study: Compared with coincidental sharing between unrelated individuals, an excess of low generation-probability sequences was observed among out-of-frame TCR alpha sequences shared between twins. Fewer insertions were carried by abundant cord blood beta clonotypes; a weaker similar trend was observed in young adult naive repertoires, while no such trend was observed in memory repertoires. In monozygotic twins, out-of-frame TCR alpha sharing was systematically underestimated by recombination models, although the models agreed with sharing between unrelated individuals. Invariant T cells such as MAIT and iNKT could partly confound zero-insertion analyses, although diverse VJ usage argued against such confounding for most clonotypes. Conclusions relied on cross-sectional statistical analysis, since the same donors could not be followed over many years. The excess sharing between twins in beta out-of-frame sequences was weaker because fewer shared sequences reduced the signal-to-noise ratio.

Libraries were made using 5' RACE. The instrument given in TCRdb is Illumina HiSeq 2000. A universal primer binding site was introduced by template switching, and a unique molecular identifier was present in the final cDNA, enabling accurate counting of TCR cDNA molecules. Specific primers in the conserved constant-segment region were used to synthesize first-strand cDNA for the TCR alpha and beta chains. Each cDNA library was double barcoded, with a SMART-Mk sample barcode plus Illumina barcodes, to control for contamination. TruSeq adapter sequences and Illumina sample barcodes were added in two successive PCR steps. TCR alpha and beta cDNA libraries were sequenced on the Illumina HiSeq platform with custom primers. The authors' analysis ran thus. Raw reads were processed with MiGEC to extract unique molecular identifiers, and MiXCR was used to determine CDR3 positions. For each individual, recombination models were inferred using an EM algorithm with the repgenHMM and IGoR tools. The analysis of shared clonotypes was done with the tcR package in R, with sharing normalized by the product of cloneset sizes. Out-of-frame nonproductive sequences were analyzed to study raw recombination free of thymic and clonal selection effects. TCRdb redid the processing of the public reads, applying fastp at Q25 and MiXCR, and retained in-frame beta chains. Each CDR3 protein gets just one entry, which takes the most common genes and DNA from the rows behind it. These V and J calls are TCRdb output, not the study's own analysis. The sample table lists some 1,600,000 distinct CDR3 sequences, 25% to 35% of them with a count of one. The ten largest clones take up about 0.27% of the sample.

Points on this clonotype: No antigen is known for it. Base quality data are lacking; no much larger clone is found one base away.

Every donor was a healthy Caucasian. V is shortened by 3 bases, J by 6 bases, and the region joining them spans 6 bases. The CDR3 holds 12 amino acids from the cysteine to the phenylalanine. The entry retains the CDR3 DNA only, 36 bases that are in frame from base 1. The germline V gene (reference sequence) sets CDR1 to DFQATT and CDR2 to SNEGSKA. The sequence links TRBV20-1 to TRBJ1-6, with the D gene too uncertain to name. The sequence derives from a newborn girl in good health. Sequenced: cord blood. The nucleotides are TGCAGTGCTAGGCGGAGTAATTCACCCCTCCACTTT. This is translated as CSARRSNSPLHF.